This note documents a single T cell receptor (beta chain) sequence. Its antigen is still unknown. The data stem from a study of T cell repertoires in aging, cancer and after chemotherapy. TRB rearrangements spanning V, D and J were amplified using mixed TRB-A/B primers. TCRdb re-analysed the multiplex PCR reads in MiXCR, keeping a single row per CDR3 protein. The table includes some 7,700 distinct CDR3 sequences, roughly 32% detected once. The study, taken as a whole, reports: Rebound thymic output was suggested by rising median generation probability during chemotherapy in each cancer cohort.

CDR3 length: 13 amino acids. V was cut by 7 bases and J by 2 bases, with 9 bases left in between. The V gene's germline CDR1 is ENHRY and CDR2 SYGVKD. Amplification of TCR beta used genomic DNA extracted from peripheral blood. This chain uses TRBV10-3 with TRBJ1-3; tentatively, D is TRBD1 (5 bases). What was sequenced was blood. This sequence was found in a human donor in good health. Written as DNA, the CDR3 is TGTGCCATCATGGGGGGTACTGGAAACACCATATATTTT. This codes for CAIMGGTGNTIYF.